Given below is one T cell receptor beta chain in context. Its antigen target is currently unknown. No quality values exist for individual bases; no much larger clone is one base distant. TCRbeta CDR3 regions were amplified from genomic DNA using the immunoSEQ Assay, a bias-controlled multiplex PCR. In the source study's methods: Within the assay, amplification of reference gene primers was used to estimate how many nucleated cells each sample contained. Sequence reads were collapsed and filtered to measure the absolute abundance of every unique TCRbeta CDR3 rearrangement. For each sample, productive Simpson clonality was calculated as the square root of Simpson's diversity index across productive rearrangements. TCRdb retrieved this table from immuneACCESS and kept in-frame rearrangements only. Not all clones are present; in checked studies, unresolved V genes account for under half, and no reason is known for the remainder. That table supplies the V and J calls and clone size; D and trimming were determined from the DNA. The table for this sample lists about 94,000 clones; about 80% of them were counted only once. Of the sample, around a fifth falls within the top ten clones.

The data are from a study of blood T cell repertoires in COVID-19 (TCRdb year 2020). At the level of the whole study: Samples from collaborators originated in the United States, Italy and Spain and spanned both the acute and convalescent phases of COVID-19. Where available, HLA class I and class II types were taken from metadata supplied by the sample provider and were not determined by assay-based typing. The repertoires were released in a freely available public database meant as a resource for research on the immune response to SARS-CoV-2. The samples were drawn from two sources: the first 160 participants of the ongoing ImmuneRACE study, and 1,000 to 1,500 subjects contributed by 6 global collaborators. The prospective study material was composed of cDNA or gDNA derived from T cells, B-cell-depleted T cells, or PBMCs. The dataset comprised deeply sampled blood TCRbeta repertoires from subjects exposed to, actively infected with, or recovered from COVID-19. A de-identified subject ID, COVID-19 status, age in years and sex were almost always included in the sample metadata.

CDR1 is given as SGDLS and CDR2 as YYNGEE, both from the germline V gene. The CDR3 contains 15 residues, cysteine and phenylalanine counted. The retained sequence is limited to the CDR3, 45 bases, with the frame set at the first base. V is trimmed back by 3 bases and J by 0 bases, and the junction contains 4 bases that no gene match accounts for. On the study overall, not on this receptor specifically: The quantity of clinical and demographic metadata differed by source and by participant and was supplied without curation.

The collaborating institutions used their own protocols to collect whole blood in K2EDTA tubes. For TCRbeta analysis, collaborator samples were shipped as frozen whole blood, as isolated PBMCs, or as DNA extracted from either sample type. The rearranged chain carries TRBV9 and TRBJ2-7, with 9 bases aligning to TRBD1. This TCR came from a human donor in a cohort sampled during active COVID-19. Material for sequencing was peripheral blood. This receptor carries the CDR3 CASSGGQGNSYEQYF. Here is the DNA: TGTGCCAGCAGCGGCGGACAGGGGAACTCCTACGAGCAGTACTTC.